This T cell receptor (beta chain) was captured in a study of shared clonotypes between healthy human individuals. Splitting of CD4+ cells produced CD45RA+ naive and CD45RA-negative memory subsets. Trimming removed 5 bases from V and 4 bases from J, with 20 bases in between. Per germline, CDR1 SNHLY and CDR2 FYNNEI. The CDR3 consists of 16 residues. Only in-frame clones appear in the TCRdb table, and some are missing; sequencing was by immunoSEQ multiplex PCR. Seen here are 550,000 to 700,000 clones, around 73% observed once, and the top ten hold 1.5% to 2%. The chain couples TRBV2 to TRBJ1-2; D might be TRBD1 (5 bases). Material for sequencing was memory CD4+ T cells sorted from blood. Described subset: CD45RA-negative fraction. The clonotype was recovered from a woman aged 30 to 39 in good health. The CDR3 sequence: CASSSRAGSRGYGYTF. Here the CDR3 DNA reads TGTGCCAGCAGTTCCCGGGCAGGGTCGAGAGGCTATGGCTACACCTTC.